This TCR beta chain originates from a study of CD8 T cells in ankylosing spondylitis. General observations from the study: Disease-linked clones reportedly showed significant enrichment in matched ankylosing spondylitis synovial fluid. A motif of roughly 8 highly homologous TCR beta variants was seen as apparently characteristic of ankylosing spondylitis blood.

One entry per CDR3 protein results from TCRdb running MiXCR on the 5' RACE reads. The sample carries about 360,000 distinct CDR3 sequences, about 20% recorded once. Germline V CDR1 and CDR2: MNHNS, SASEGT. The CDR3 is 14 amino acids. V was pared by 6 bases and J by 7 bases, with 15 bases between. In regard to this clonotype: As yet, its antigen is unknown.

Sequencing input: blood, either unsorted or a sorted T cell fraction (not recorded which). The V and J genes are TRBV6-1 and TRBJ2-2, with TRBD2 as a possible D gene (6 bases). This receptor was identified in a male donor with ankylosing spondylitis or in good health (not recorded which). CDR3 sequence reads: CASSALGGIGELFF. The CDR3 region has the DNA TGTGCCAGCAGCGCACTTGGGGGGATCGGGGAGCTGTTTTTT.